A selection of T cell receptor beta chains follows, all from one sample in a study of OX40 agonist ivuxolimab in advanced cancers. TCRdb's table, derived via immunoSEQ multiplex PCR, lists solely in-frame clones and lacks some. The profile shows about 120,000 clones, 93% of them singletons. The specimen was CD4+ or CD8+ T cells sorted from blood, collected in a trial of the OX40 agonist ivuxolimab. These receptor sequences come from an adult with an advanced solid tumor such as melanoma, head and neck, liver or kidney cancer. The CDR3 runs from the conserved cysteine through the conserved F or W. Each record gives: J gene, V gene, D gene, clone size, CDR3 protein, CDR3 DNA. A D gene is named only where the DNA matches it firmly. Only some rows state a clone size, as once, few, many or a class for expanded clones.

j_call: TRBJ2-7; v_call: TRBV15; d_call: -; clone_size: -; cdr3_aa: CATSRDISLSYEQYF; cdr3_nt: TGTGCCACCAGCAGAGATATCTCATTGTCCTACGAGCAGTACTTC
j_call: TRBJ2-1; v_call: TRBV7-6; d_call: TRBD2; clone_size: -; cdr3_aa: CASSPGGERVGLNEQFF; cdr3_nt: TGTGCCAGCAGCCCGGGGGGTGAGAGGGTGGGGCTGAATGAGCAGTTCTTC
j_call: TRBJ2-7; v_call: TRBV6-1; d_call: -; clone_size: -; cdr3_aa: CASKERSSSYEQYF; cdr3_nt: TGTGCCAGTAAGGAGAGGTCGAGCTCCTACGAGCAGTACTTC
j_call: TRBJ1-1; v_call: TRBV19; d_call: -; clone_size: -; cdr3_aa: CASSSTWNTEAFF; cdr3_nt: TGTGCCAGTAGTAGTACTTGGAACACTGAAGCTTTCTTT
j_call: TRBJ1-1; v_call: TRBV5-1; d_call: -; clone_size: -; cdr3_aa: CASSLVTGGNTEAFF; cdr3_nt: TGCGCCAGCAGCTTGGTGACGGGGGGGAACACTGAAGCTTTCTTT
j_call: TRBJ2-2; v_call: TRBV6-5; d_call: -; clone_size: -; cdr3_aa: CASSYLGLGETGELFF; cdr3_nt: TGTGCCAGCAGTTACCTGGGGCTAGGGGAAACCGGGGAGCTGTTTTTT
j_call: TRBJ1-5; v_call: TRBV12-5; d_call: -; clone_size: -; cdr3_aa: CASGLASQGSQPQHF; cdr3_nt: TGTGCTAGTGGTTTGGCATCGCAGGGAAGTCAGCCCCAGCATTTT
j_call: TRBJ1-3; v_call: TRBV11-2; d_call: -; clone_size: -; cdr3_aa: CASSLLNGADTIYF; cdr3_nt: TGTGCCAGCAGCTTATTAAACGGAGCGGACACCATATATTTT
j_call: TRBJ1-4; v_call: TRBV15; d_call: TRBD1; clone_size: -; cdr3_aa: CATSRDRQGATNEKLFF; cdr3_nt: TGTGCCACCAGCAGAGATAGGCAGGGGGCAACTAATGAAAAACTGTTTTTT
j_call: TRBJ2-2; v_call: TRBV18; d_call: -; clone_size: -; cdr3_aa: CASSPPSGYTGELFF; cdr3_nt: TGTGCCAGCTCACCACCGTCGGGGTACACCGGGGAGCTGTTTTTT
j_call: TRBJ2-6; v_call: TRBV28; d_call: TRBD1; clone_size: once; cdr3_aa: CASSSSIPGQGPTGANVLTF; cdr3_nt: TGTGCCAGCAGTTCTAGCATTCCGGGACAGGGGCCCACTGGGGCCAACGTCCTGACTTTC
j_call: TRBJ2-7; v_call: TRBV7-9; d_call: -; clone_size: -; cdr3_aa: CASSLEGLTSYEQYF; cdr3_nt: TGTGCCAGCAGCTTAGAAGGGCTGACCTCCTACGAGCAGTACTTC
j_call: TRBJ1-2; v_call: TRBV5-1; d_call: -; clone_size: -; cdr3_aa: CASSPGVGASYGYTF; cdr3_nt: TGCGCCAGCAGCCCGGGAGTTGGAGCCAGCTATGGCTACACCTTC
j_call: TRBJ2-2; v_call: TRBV28; d_call: -; clone_size: -; cdr3_aa: CASSFPGTNTGELFF; cdr3_nt: TGTGCCAGCAGTTTCCCCGGGACAAACACCGGGGAGCTGTTTTTT
j_call: TRBJ2-7; v_call: TRBV27; d_call: -; clone_size: -; cdr3_aa: CASSSLRAAYEQYF; cdr3_nt: TGTGCCAGCAGTAGTCTACGGGCGGCCTACGAGCAGTACTTC
j_call: TRBJ1-1; v_call: TRBV5-1; d_call: -; clone_size: once; cdr3_aa: CASSIQIGGQRKNTEAFF; cdr3_nt: TGCGCCAGCAGCATACAGATCGGGGGGCAAAGGAAGAACACTGAAGCTTTCTTT
j_call: TRBJ1-1; v_call: TRBV28; d_call: -; clone_size: -; cdr3_aa: CASSLWGTMNTEAFF; cdr3_nt: TGTGCCAGCAGTTTATGGGGGACCATGAACACTGAAGCTTTCTTT
j_call: TRBJ2-2; v_call: TRBV5-4; d_call: -; clone_size: once; cdr3_aa: CASSLISGQGVGELFF; cdr3_nt: TGTGCCAGCAGCTTGATCTCGGGGCAGGGAGTGGGGGAGCTGTTTTTT
j_call: TRBJ1-5; v_call: TRBV4-1; d_call: -; clone_size: -; cdr3_aa: CASSQDGGALQPQHF; cdr3_nt: TGCGCCAGCAGCCAAGATGGAGGGGCCTTGCAGCCCCAGCATTTT
j_call: TRBJ2-1; v_call: TRBV21-1; d_call: -; clone_size: -; cdr3_aa: CASQTGTDRSSYNEQFF; cdr3_nt: TGTGCCAGCCAAACCGGGACGGATAGAAGCTCCTACAATGAGCAGTTCTTC
j_call: TRBJ1-1; v_call: TRBV28; d_call: -; clone_size: -; cdr3_aa: CASSQNTFEAFF; cdr3_nt: TGTGCCAGCAGCCAGAACACGTTTGAAGCTTTCTTT
j_call: TRBJ2-3; v_call: TRBV19; d_call: -; clone_size: -; cdr3_aa: CASNTHNTDTQYF; cdr3_nt: TGTGCCAGTAATACTCATAACACAGATACGCAGTATTTT
j_call: TRBJ1-2; v_call: TRBV5-4; d_call: -; clone_size: -; cdr3_aa: CASSTLQGNYGYTF; cdr3_nt: TGTGCCAGCAGTACACTACAGGGTAACTATGGCTACACCTTC
j_call: TRBJ2-1; v_call: TRBV2; d_call: TRBD2; clone_size: once; cdr3_aa: CASSRSSGKYNEQFF; cdr3_nt: TGTGCCAGCAGCCGGTCTAGCGGGAAATACAATGAGCAGTTCTTC
j_call: TRBJ2-2; v_call: TRBV5-1; d_call: -; clone_size: once; cdr3_aa: CASSLEGPGELFF; cdr3_nt: TGCGCCAGCAGCTTGGAAGGGCCCGGGGAGCTGTTTTTT
j_call: TRBJ1-1; v_call: TRBV30; d_call: -; clone_size: -; cdr3_aa: CAWRGRANTEAFF; cdr3_nt: TGTGCCTGGAGAGGGAGGGCGAACACTGAAGCTTTCTTT
j_call: TRBJ2-1; v_call: TRBV5-4; d_call: -; clone_size: -; cdr3_aa: CASSRQGGSSYNEQFF; cdr3_nt: TGTGCCAGCAGCCGTCAGGGGGGCAGCTCCTACAATGAGCAGTTCTTC
j_call: TRBJ2-3; v_call: TRBV5-1; d_call: -; clone_size: -; cdr3_aa: CASSLLDGTDTQYF; cdr3_nt: TGCGCCAGCAGCCTACTTGATGGCACAGATACGCAGTATTTT
j_call: TRBJ2-1; v_call: TRBV6-5; d_call: -; clone_size: -; cdr3_aa: CASSYEGGPGEQFF; cdr3_nt: TGTGCCAGCAGTTACGAAGGGGGACCGGGTGAGCAGTTCTTC
j_call: TRBJ2-4; v_call: TRBV4-3; d_call: -; clone_size: -; cdr3_aa: CASSQDLWTKNIQYF; cdr3_nt: TGCGCCAGCAGCCAAGATCTGTGGACCAAAAACATTCAGTACTTC
j_call: TRBJ1-2; v_call: TRBV18; d_call: -; clone_size: -; cdr3_aa: CASSPLPGGENGYTF; cdr3_nt: TGTGCCAGCTCACCACTCCCCGGGGGGGAAAATGGCTACACCTTC
j_call: TRBJ1-3; v_call: TRBV27; d_call: -; clone_size: -; cdr3_aa: CASSLPQGGGALSGNTIYF; cdr3_nt: TGTGCCAGCAGTTTACCCCAAGGGGGAGGGGCCCTCTCTGGAAACACCATATATTTT
j_call: TRBJ1-2; v_call: TRBV4-1; d_call: -; clone_size: -; cdr3_aa: CASSQEGTIRGYTF; cdr3_nt: TGCGCCAGCAGCCAAGAAGGGACAATCAGGGGCTACACCTTC
j_call: TRBJ2-1; v_call: TRBV7-2; d_call: TRBD2; clone_size: -; cdr3_aa: CASHTGRGGLTYNEQFF; cdr3_nt: TGTGCCAGCCACACCGGGAGGGGGGGACTTACCTACAATGAGCAGTTCTTC
j_call: TRBJ1-3; v_call: TRBV7-2; d_call: -; clone_size: few; cdr3_aa: CASSLEGTRGNTIYF; cdr3_nt: TGTGCCAGCAGCTTAGAAGGGACAAGAGGAAACACCATATATTTT
j_call: TRBJ2-7; v_call: TRBV7-8; d_call: TRBD2; clone_size: -; cdr3_aa: CASSLLSGRAGSYEQYF; cdr3_nt: TGTGCCAGCAGCTTATTAAGTGGGAGGGCCGGTTCCTACGAGCAGTACTTC
j_call: TRBJ2-7; v_call: TRBV7-8; d_call: -; clone_size: -; cdr3_aa: CASSWGRSSYEQYF; cdr3_nt: TGTGCCAGCAGCTGGGGCAGGTCCTCCTACGAGCAGTACTTC
j_call: TRBJ1-2; v_call: TRBV9; d_call: -; clone_size: -; cdr3_aa: CASSVVPVDGYTF; cdr3_nt: TGTGCCAGCAGCGTAGTGCCAGTCGATGGCTACACCTTC
j_call: TRBJ1-1; v_call: TRBV14; d_call: -; clone_size: -; cdr3_aa: CASSQDMNTEAFF; cdr3_nt: TGTGCCAGCAGCCAGGACATGAACACTGAAGCTTTCTTT
j_call: TRBJ2-1; v_call: TRBV7-9; d_call: -; clone_size: once; cdr3_aa: CASSPDETAYNEQFF; cdr3_nt: TGTGCCAGCAGCCCGGATGAGACGGCTTACAATGAGCAGTTCTTC
j_call: TRBJ2-5; v_call: TRBV19; d_call: TRBD1; clone_size: -; cdr3_aa: CASSTHRGGETQYF; cdr3_nt: TGTGCCAGTAGTACCCACAGGGGTGGCGAGACCCAGTACTTC
j_call: TRBJ2-2; v_call: TRBV29-1; d_call: -; clone_size: -; cdr3_aa: CSVEGKTGELFF; cdr3_nt: TGCAGCGTTGAGGGCAAAACCGGGGAGCTGTTTTTT
j_call: TRBJ2-3; v_call: TRBV6-5; d_call: -; clone_size: -; cdr3_aa: CATALANTDTQYF; cdr3_nt: TGTGCCACCGCGTTGGCCAACACAGATACGCAGTATTTT
j_call: TRBJ2-1; v_call: TRBV5-5; d_call: -; clone_size: -; cdr3_aa: CASSFEGSRYNEQFF; cdr3_nt: TGTGCCAGCAGCTTCGAGGGGTCTAGGTACAATGAGCAGTTCTTC
j_call: TRBJ1-1; v_call: TRBV5-4; d_call: -; clone_size: -; cdr3_aa: CASSFSNTEAFF; cdr3_nt: TGTGCCAGCAGCTTTTCGAACACTGAAGCTTTCTTT
j_call: TRBJ2-7; v_call: TRBV7-6; d_call: TRBD2; clone_size: -; cdr3_aa: CASSRTSGSYEQYF; cdr3_nt: TGTGCCAGCAGCCGCACTAGCGGCTCCTACGAGCAGTACTTC
j_call: TRBJ2-7; v_call: TRBV2; d_call: -; clone_size: -; cdr3_aa: CASKRALLWEQYF; cdr3_nt: TGTGCCAGCAAGAGGGCCCTCCTGTGGGAGCAGTACTTC
j_call: TRBJ1-2; v_call: TRBV19; d_call: TRBD1; clone_size: -; cdr3_aa: CASSAPTGGARGYTF; cdr3_nt: TGTGCCAGTAGTGCGCCGACAGGGGGCGCGAGGGGCTACACCTTC
j_call: TRBJ2-7; v_call: TRBV7-2; d_call: -; clone_size: -; cdr3_aa: CASSLQGIGDYEQYF; cdr3_nt: TGTGCCAGCAGCTTACAGGGTATAGGGGACTACGAGCAGTACTTC